Presented here are 15 T cell receptor beta chains from one specimen sequenced in a study of blood T cell repertoires in COVID-19. Using immunoSEQ multiplex PCR, the repertoire was profiled, and TCRdb retains in-frame clones only, with some absent. Counted here are about 190,000 clones, under 90% occurring once; the ten biggest clones make up around 6.9%. The sample consisted of peripheral blood. Receptors originate from a man in his sixties with acute or convalescent COVID-19.

This clone was observed a single time. V gene TRBV9 combines with J gene TRBJ1-4, with a weak D call TRBD1 (6 bases). This CDR3 region has 15 residues. V lost 4 bases, J lost 4 bases, and 14 bases lay in between. Germline V lookup: CDR1 SGDLS, CDR2 YYNGEE. As DNA, the CDR3 is TGTGCCAGCAGCCCCGAGGGGGGGGGTAATGAAAAACTGTTTTTT. Translated, it gives CASSPEGGGNEKLFF. Supplemented by reference TRBV9 and TRBJ1-4, the full variable domain reads DSGVTQTPKHLITATGQRVTLRCSPRSGDLSVYWYQQSLDQGLQFLIQYYNGEERAKGNILERFSAQQFPDLHSELNLSSLELGDSALYFCASSPEGGGNEKLFFGSGTQLSVL.

This clone was observed a few times. The chain recombines TRBV24-1 with TRBJ2-1, with 12 bases fitting TRBD2. The V segment lost 4 bases and the J segment 8 bases; nucleotides outside the gene matches: 8. The CDR3 sequence is 16 residues long. Germline V gene data show CDR1 as KGHDR and CDR2 as SFDVKD. Here the CDR3 reads CATSDATSGSLHEQFF. Written as DNA, the CDR3 is TGTGCCACCAGTGACGCGACTAGCGGGAGTTTACATGAGCAGTTCTTC.

The J gene is TRBJ2-7, the V gene TRBV18, with D perhaps matching TRBD2 (5 bases). Trimming stripped 1 base from V and 4 bases from J, with 11 bases between. The CDR3 is made up of 14 amino acids. Germline lookup yields CDR1 KGHSH and CDR2 LQKENI. CDR3 sequence: CASSPQSRDYEQYF. CDR3 nucleotide sequence: TGTGCCAGCTCACCACAATCGAGGGATTACGAGCAGTACTTC. Variable domain in full (rest from reference TRBV18 and TRBJ2-7): NAGVMQNPRHLVRRRGQEARLRCSPMKGHSHVYWYRQLPEEGLKFMVYLQKENIIDESGMPKERFSAEFPKEGPSILRIQQVVRGDSAAYFCASSPQSRDYEQYFGPGTRLTVT.

V usage is TRBV18 and J usage is TRBJ1-4, with D perhaps matching TRBD1 (5 bases). Trimming shortened V by 0 bases and J by 5 bases, and 10 bases separated the two germline ends. The CDR3 runs to 15 residues. CDR1 is KGHSH, CDR2 LQKENI, per germline. The CDR3 loop reads CASSPPGGMNEKLFF. CDR3 sequence (DNA): TGTGCCAGCTCACCACCGGGGGGGATGAATGAAAAACTGTTTTTT.

The gene calls are TRBV10-3 and TRBJ1-1, with D possibly being TRBD1 (6 bases). V lost 3 bases to trimming and J lost 1 base, with 12 bases between them. The CDR3 extends over 15 amino acids. The germline V gene has CDR1 ENHRY and CDR2 SYGVKD. DNA of the CDR3: TGTGCCATCAGTGATTGGGGGCGAGAGAACACTGAAGCTTTCTTT. It codes for CAISDWGRENTEAFF.

The gene calls are TRBV19 and TRBJ2-1, with D tentatively TRBD2 (7 bases). Deletions cut 5 bases from V and 2 bases from J, with 13 bases between. Germline lookup yields CDR1 LNHDA and CDR2 SQIVND (reference sequence). The CDR3 has 15 amino acids. The CDR3 bases are TGTGCCAGTAGTGAAGGGGGGGCGGCCTACAATGAGCAGTTCTTC. It translates to CASSEGGAAYNEQFF.

V usage is TRBV4-3 and J usage is TRBJ2-1; tentative D call: TRBD2 (6 bases). V shed 0 bases and J shed 8 bases, with 17 bases lying between them. The germline CDR1 and CDR2 sequences are LGHNA and YSLEER. The CDR3 totals 16 residues. The CDR3 protein is CASSQEEGGFFHEQFF. The CDR3 DNA is TGCGCCAGCAGCCAAGAGGAGGGAGGTTTCTTCCATGAGCAGTTCTTC.

This chain links TRBV10-3 with TRBJ2-1; 11 nucleotides match TRBD2. The CDR3 spans 19 residues. Trimming took 4 bases from V and 4 from J; bases not matched to a gene: 15. Germline V gene lookup returns CDR1 ENHRY and CDR2 SYGVKD. The CDR3 coding sequence is TGTGCCATCAGTGCCTCTCCCACTAGCGGGAGACTGGATTACAATGAGCAGTTCTTC. Its translation is CAISASPTSGRLDYNEQFF.

The rearrangement joins TRBV6-5 to TRBJ1-2, with D perhaps matching TRBD1 (6 bases). This CDR3 is 15 amino acids long. Trimming pared 5 bases from V and 4 bases from J, leaving 17 bases between. CDR1 MNHEY and CDR2 SVGAGI come from the germline V gene. DNA for the CDR3: TGTGCCAGCAGTCCATCAGGGGCGAGTGCCTATGGCTACACCTTC. Its protein is CASSPSGASAYGYTF.

In its sample, this clone was seen a few times. This chain links TRBV5-6 with TRBJ2-1, with D possibly matching TRBD1 (6 bases). The CDR3 consists of 18 residues. The germline V gene encodes CDR1 SGHDT and CDR2 YYEEEE. V lost 2 bases, J lost 0 bases, and 18 bases lay in between. CDR3 loop: CASSLLQGKGVSYNEQFF. The CDR3, as DNA: TGTGCCAGCAGCTTACTACAGGGAAAGGGAGTCTCCTACAATGAGCAGTTCTTC.

The genes are TRBV11-2 and TRBJ1-1; TRBD1 matches at 9 bases. CDR3 size: 16 residues. With V trimmed by 5 bases and J by 2 bases, 9 bases remained unmatched. Germline loops: CDR1 SGHAT, CDR2 FQNNGV. CDR3 protein: CASSVRDRELNTEAFF. CDR3 DNA: TGTGCCAGCAGCGTCCGGGACAGGGAGTTAAACACTGAAGCTTTCTTT.

The chain joins TRBV11-2 to TRBJ2-1, with 10 positions matching TRBD2. Trimming removed 4 bases from V and 1 base from J; junction bases left unmatched: 10. Germline V gene lookup returns CDR1 SGHAT and CDR2 FQNNGV. This CDR3 comprises 18 residues. In DNA, the CDR3 is TGTGCCAGCAGCTCATTGCTAGCGGGAGCATTGTCCTACAATGAGCAGTTCTTC. This translates into CASSSLLAGALSYNEQFF.

This clone was counted between two and nine times. The V and J genes are TRBV6-6 and TRBJ2-2; 7 nucleotides line up with TRBD2. The V gene end was trimmed by 3 bases and the J gene end by 6 bases; junction bases not matched to a gene: 7. CDR3 length: 15 amino acids. The germline CDR1 and CDR2 sequences are MNHNY and SVGAGI (reference sequence). The CDR3 bases are TGTGCCAGCAGTTATTTCAGGGAGGGAGCCGGGGAGCTGTTTTTT. Its translation is CASSYFREGAGELFF.

The chain links TRBV4-1 to TRBJ2-7; TRBD1 agrees at 9 bases. Losses at the gene ends were 5 bases for V and 2 bases for J; bases not matched to a gene: 19. The CDR3 runs to 19 residues. CDR1 is MGHRA, CDR2 YSYEKL, per germline. Written as DNA, the CDR3 is TGCGCCAGCAGCAAAAGAGAGGACAGGGGTAGCGGCGTAACCTACGAGCAGTACTTC. This codes for CASSKREDRGSGVTYEQYF.

The chain carries TRBV18 and TRBJ1-6; D might be TRBD1 (5 bases). V was trimmed by 3 bases and J by 5 bases, leaving 8 bases between them. The CDR3 runs to 14 residues. Germline V gene data show CDR1 as KGHSH and CDR2 as LQKENI. The DNA for the CDR3 is TGTGCCAGCTCACCGACAGAAGATAATTCACCCCTCCACTTT. Protein: CASSPTEDNSPLHF.